Below are 26 T cell receptor beta chains sequenced from a single sample in a study of cytomegalovirus exposure and HLA in healthy donors. The PCR had 60 Vbeta and 13 Jbeta primers. The assay was immunoSEQ multiplex PCR, and TCRdb's table has in-frame clones only and misses some. The sample lists about 160,000 clones; approximately 76% were seen once. The sequenced material came from PBMCs. All receptors derive from a man aged 55 to 69 in good health and CMV-seronegative.

The rearrangement uses TRBV6-6 and TRBJ2-7; 8 bases line up with TRBD2. Per the germline V gene, CDR1 is MNHNY and CDR2 is SVGAGI (reference sequence). The V and J ends lost 2 bases and 0 bases, in that order; junction bases with no gene match: 6. The CDR3 consists of 16 residues. CDR3 DNA: TGTGCCAGCAGTTACAGTCGGGGGGGGAGCTCCTACGAGCAGTACTTC. Residues: CASSYSRGGSSYEQYF.

The rearrangement joins TRBV16 to TRBJ1-2; a weak D match, TRBD1 (5 bases). The CDR3 is 13 residues long. Germline loops: CDR1 KGHSY, CDR2 FQNENV. Trimming removed 5 bases at V and 2 bases at J, with 9 bases between. The CDR3 protein is CASSIQANYGYTF. For the CDR3, the DNA is TGTGCCAGCAGCATACAGGCGAACTATGGCTACACCTTC. The full variable domain, rest sourced from reference TRBV16 and TRBJ1-2, is GEEVAQTPKHLVRGEGQKAKLYCAPIKGHSYVFWYQQVLKNEFKFLISFQNENVFDETGMPKERFSAKCLPNSPCSLEIQATKLEDSAVYFCASSIQANYGYTFGSGTRLTVV.

The CDR3 coding sequence is TGTGCCAGTAGTATGGGCCAGTTCACTGAAGCTTTCTTT. Amino acids: CASSMGQFTEAFF. V is TRBV19 and J is TRBJ1-1; D unclear. The CDR3 spans 13 residues. Germline V gene lookup returns CDR1 LNHDA and CDR2 SQIVND (reference sequence). The germline V and J ends were trimmed by 3 bases and 4 bases, with 9 bases remaining between them.

The chain combines TRBV13 with TRBJ1-1, with D unresolved. Germline-derived CDR1 and CDR2 are PRHDT and FYEKMQ (reference sequence). Trimming left V 1 base short and J 0 bases short, with 9 bases between. The CDR3 contains 15 residues. The CDR3 DNA reads as TGTGCCAGCAGCTTAGTAGTGTCTGTGAACACTGAAGCTTTCTTT. Its protein is CASSLVVSVNTEAFF.

This clone has just a few counts. CDR3 DNA sequence: TGTGCCAGCAGCCAAGATTTGAGGGGGCTCTCCTACAATGAGCAGTTCTTC. Translating gives CASSQDLRGLSYNEQFF. The chain employs TRBV4-2 and TRBJ2-1, with TRBD1 identical over 7 bases. Looked up from germline, CDR1 is LGHNA and CDR2 is YNFKEQ. V gave up 0 bases and J gave up 0 bases; unmatched junction bases: 5. This CDR3 contains 17 residues.

The chain employs TRBV7-2 and TRBJ2-5; D is perhaps TRBD1 (7 bases). The DNA end lines up better with TRBJ2-7; the J call may be wrong. CDR3 length: 15 amino acids. The germline gives CDR1 SGHTA, CDR2 FQGNSA. CDR3 nucleotides: TGTGCCAGCAGCTCGGTTGTGGCAGGGGGGTCCGAGCAGTACTTC. Its translation: CASSSVVAGGSEQYF.

This chain joins TRBV9 and TRBJ2-1; TRBD2 matches 12 bases. CDR1 and CDR2 (germline): SGDLS, YYNGEE. J lost 7 bases, V lost 4 bases, and 15 bases had no gene match. This CDR3 region has 18 residues. For the CDR3, the DNA is TGTGCCAGCAGCCCTCCGCCTAGCGGGGGGGCCTTGATGAATGAGCAGTTCTTC. Encoded protein: CASSPPPSGGALMNEQFF.

In DNA, the CDR3 is TGCGCCAGCAGCCAAGGGACTAGCGGGAGGGCCTCAGAGACCCAGTACTTC. Amino acids: CASSQGTSGRASETQYF. V is TRBV4-1 and J is TRBJ2-5; TRBD2 matches 15 bases. There are 17 residues in the CDR3. V dropped 1 base and J dropped 4; count of bases not matched to a gene: 4. The V gene's germline CDR1 is MGHRA and CDR2 YSYEKL.

This clone appeared a single time. The CDR3 region has the DNA TGTGCCAGCAGCTCCGCCTTCCGGGACACAGTTAACTATGGCTACACCTTC. It specifies CASSSAFRDTVNYGYTF. The chain combines TRBV13 with TRBJ1-2; perhaps TRBD1 as D (6 bases). Germline assignment: CDR1 PRHDT and CDR2 FYEKMQ (reference sequence). The V end lost 4 bases, the J end lost 1 base, and 19 bases lay between the germline ends. The CDR3 runs to 17 residues.

The chain uses TRBV10-3 and TRBJ1-1, with unresolved D. Germline-derived CDR1 and CDR2 are ENHRY and SYGVKD. The V end lost 4 bases, the J end lost 0 bases, and 9 bases lay between the germline ends. The CDR3 is made up of 14 amino acids. CDR3 in amino acids: CAISVGGMNTEAFF. The CDR3 coding sequence is TGTGCCATCAGTGTTGGAGGTATGAACACTGAAGCTTTCTTT.

The gene calls are TRBV28 and TRBJ2-1, with 8 nucleotides matching TRBD2. CDR3 length: 12 residues. Germline values: CDR1 MDHEN, CDR2 SYDVKM. The junction had 5 bases not matched to a gene; V was cut back by 3 bases and J by 13 bases. CDR3 sequence reads: CASSFPGGFQFF. In DNA form, the CDR3 reads TGTGCCAGCAGTTTCCCGGGGGGGTTCCAGTTCTTC.

This CDR3 reads CASRRDIQPQHF. The CDR3 coding sequence is TGTGCCAGCAGAAGGGACATTCAGCCCCAGCATTTT. J is TRBJ1-5 and V is TRBV28, with D maybe TRBD1 (6 bases). CDR1 MDHEN and CDR2 SYDVKM come from the germline V gene. With 6 bases removed from V and 6 bases from J, the gap between germline ends came to 9 bases. CDR3 size: 12 residues.

This sequence joins TRBV7-8 and TRBJ2-7; unclear D gene. Germline values: CDR1 SGHVS, CDR2 FQNEAQ. The CDR3 extends over 11 amino acids. Trimming shortened V by 5 bases and J by 9 bases, and 11 bases separated the two germline ends. The CDR3 reads CASSPKLRQYF. The DNA for the CDR3 is TGTGCCAGCAGCCCCAAGCTCCGGCAGTACTTC.

The CDR3 is CASSDGAGSTDTQYF. The DNA of the CDR3 is TGTGCCAGCAGTGACGGAGCGGGGAGCACAGATACGCAGTATTTT. The chain employs TRBV6-4 and TRBJ2-3; 7 bases agree with TRBD2. CDR3 length equals 15 residues. With 2 bases clipped from V and 0 bases from J, the junction kept 2 bases outside the gene matches. Germline V gene lookup returns CDR1 MRHNA and CDR2 SNTAGT.

This sequence joins TRBV28 and TRBJ1-5; possible D gene TRBD1, 6 bases. There are 14 residues in the CDR3. The germline V gene has CDR1 MDHEN and CDR2 SYDVKM. Trimming stripped 6 bases from V and 0 bases from J, with 9 bases between. CDR3: CASRKGGSNQPQHF. The CDR3 nucleotides read TGTGCCAGCAGAAAAGGGGGTAGCAATCAGCCCCAGCATTTT.

The J gene is TRBJ2-2, the V gene TRBV28; TRBD2 might be the D (6 bases). Germline values: CDR1 MDHEN, CDR2 SYDVKM. The V end was cut by 7 bases, the J end by 5 bases, with 11 bases between. CDR3 size: 13 residues. CDR3 bases: TGTGCCAGCACCCCCAGCGGGACCGGGGAGCTGTTTTTT. Its translation is CASTPSGTGELFF.

V and J are TRBV19 and TRBJ1-4; D ambiguous. The CDR3 length is 13 residues. Per germline, CDR1 LNHDA and CDR2 SQIVND (reference sequence). V was shortened by 1 base and J by 7 bases, with 7 bases between the two germline ends. The CDR3 nucleotides read TGTGCCAGTAGTATAGGCGGTTTTGAAAAACTGTTTTTT. It translates to CASSIGGFEKLFF.

This chain links TRBV6-5 with TRBJ2-3; TRBD1 matches at 8 bases. Germline V lookup: CDR1 MNHEY, CDR2 SVGAGI. Trimming cost V 5 bases and J 5 bases; bases outside gene matches: 6. The CDR3 consists of 14 residues. CDR3 sequence: CASSRTGLVDTQYF. CDR3 DNA sequence: TGTGCCAGCAGTCGGACAGGGCTTGTAGATACGCAGTATTTT.

The rearrangement uses TRBV6-5 and TRBJ1-6; D gene ambiguous. V was shortened by 4 bases and J by 7 bases, with 14 bases between the two germline ends. The CDR3 consists of 15 residues. Germline assignment: CDR1 MNHEY and CDR2 SVGAGI. The CDR3 nucleotides are TGTGCCAGCAGTTTTTTCCCGACTTCGAATTCACCCCTCCACTTT. Amino acid sequence: CASSFFPTSNSPLHF.

This clone has just one count. The V call is TRBV5-6, the J call TRBJ1-4, with 8 bases aligning to TRBD1. CDR1 and CDR2 (germline): SGHDT, YYEEEE. V lost 4 bases, J lost 6 bases, and 8 bases stayed unmatched. This CDR3 has 15 residues. Here the CDR3 reads CASSAQGARDEKLFF. The CDR3 DNA sequence: TGTGCCAGCAGCGCGCAGGGGGCGCGGGATGAAAAACTGTTTTTT.

This clone came up a few times. This chain links TRBV19 with TRBJ2-5; D may be TRBD2 (5 bases). Germline values: CDR1 LNHDA, CDR2 SQIVND (reference sequence). V dropped 4 bases and J dropped 2 bases, with 17 bases sitting between them. This CDR3 has 16 residues. The chain's CDR3 is CASSTASGGPQETQYF. The CDR3 coding sequence is TGTGCCAGTAGTACGGCTTCTGGCGGGCCGCAAGAGACCCAGTACTTC.

The gene calls are TRBV7-9 and TRBJ2-7; 8 bases are shared with TRBD1. With V trimmed by 1 base and J by 6 bases, 5 bases remained unmatched. The V gene's germline CDR1 is SEHNR and CDR2 FQNEAQ (reference sequence). This CDR3 has 14 residues. CDR3 in amino acids: CASSLDQGAIEQYF. CDR3 DNA: TGTGCCAGCAGCTTAGACCAGGGGGCGATCGAGCAGTACTTC.

V is TRBV9 and J is TRBJ1-6; TRBD1 matches 7 bases. J lost 15 bases, V lost 0 bases, and 3 bases had no gene match. There are 12 residues in the CDR3. In germline, CDR1 is SGDLS, CDR2 YYNGEE. CDR3 nucleotide sequence: TGTGCCAGCAGCGTAGAAGGGGGCAACCTCCACTTT. Its protein is CASSVEGGNLHF.

The V and J genes are TRBV19 and TRBJ1-2; possibly TRBD1 for D (5 bases). The CDR3 contains 15 residues. Germline lookup yields CDR1 LNHDA and CDR2 SQIVND (reference sequence). V was cut by 1 base and J by 8 bases, with 17 bases left in between. The CDR3 reads CASSIGGRAPMGYTF. Here the CDR3 DNA reads TGTGCCAGTAGTATAGGTGGCAGGGCCCCAATGGGCTACACCTTC.

The chain is built from TRBV7-9 and TRBJ2-7; 10 positions match TRBD2. Germline V gene data show CDR1 as SEHNR and CDR2 as FQNEAQ (reference sequence). The CDR3 is 17 residues long. V shed 3 bases and J 4 bases; nucleotides not matched to a gene: 12. CDR3 DNA: TGTGCCAGCAGCTTGCAAAGCTTAGCGGGAGGAAGATACGAGCAGTACTTC. Translation gives CASSLQSLAGGRYEQYF.

The rearrangement links TRBV5-1 to TRBJ2-1, with 9 bases matching TRBD1. Germline-derived CDR1 and CDR2 are SGHRS and YFSETQ. V shed 7 bases and J 4 bases; nucleotides not matched to a gene: 9. This CDR3 has 15 amino acids. CDR3 nucleotides: TGCGCCAGCCGGGAACAGGGGGCATCTTACAATGAGCAGTTCTTC. This encodes CASREQGASYNEQFF.